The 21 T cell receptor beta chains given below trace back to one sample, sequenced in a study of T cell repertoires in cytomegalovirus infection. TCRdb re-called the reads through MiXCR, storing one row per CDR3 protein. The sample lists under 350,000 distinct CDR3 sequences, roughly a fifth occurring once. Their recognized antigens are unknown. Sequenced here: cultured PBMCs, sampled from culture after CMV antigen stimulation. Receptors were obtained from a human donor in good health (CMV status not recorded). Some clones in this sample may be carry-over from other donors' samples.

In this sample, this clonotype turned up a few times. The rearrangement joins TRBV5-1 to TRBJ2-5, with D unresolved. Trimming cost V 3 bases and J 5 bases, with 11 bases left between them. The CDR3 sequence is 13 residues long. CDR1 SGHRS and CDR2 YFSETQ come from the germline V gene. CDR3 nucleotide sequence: TGCGCCAGCAGCTCGTGGTTGGAGGAGACCCAGTACTTC. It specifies CASSSWLEETQYF. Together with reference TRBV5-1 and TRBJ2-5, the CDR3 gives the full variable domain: KAGVTQTPRYLIKTRGQQVTLSCSPISGHRSVSWYQQTPGQGLQFLFEYFSETQRNKGNFPGRFSGRQFSNSRSEMNVSTLELGDSALYLCASSSWLEETQYFGPGTRLLVL.

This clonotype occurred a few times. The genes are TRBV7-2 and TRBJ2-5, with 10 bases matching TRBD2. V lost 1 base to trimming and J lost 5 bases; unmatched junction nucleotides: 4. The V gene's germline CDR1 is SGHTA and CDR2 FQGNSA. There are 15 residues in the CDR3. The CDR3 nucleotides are TGTGCCAGCAGCTTAGAGCTAGCGGGAGTTGAGACCCAGTACTTC. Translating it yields CASSLELAGVETQYF.

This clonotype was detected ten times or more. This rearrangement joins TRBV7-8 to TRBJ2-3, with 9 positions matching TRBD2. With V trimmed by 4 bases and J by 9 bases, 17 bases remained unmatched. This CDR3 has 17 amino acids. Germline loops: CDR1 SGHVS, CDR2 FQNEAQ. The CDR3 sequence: CASSSLWSGGRERTQYF. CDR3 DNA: TGTGCCAGCAGCTCTCTCTGGTCGGGCGGGAGGGAAAGGACGCAGTATTTT.

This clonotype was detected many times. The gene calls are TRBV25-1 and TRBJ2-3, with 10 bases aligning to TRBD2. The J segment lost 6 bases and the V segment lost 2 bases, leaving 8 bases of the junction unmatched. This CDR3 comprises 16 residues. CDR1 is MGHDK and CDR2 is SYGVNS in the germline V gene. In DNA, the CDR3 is TGTGCCAGCAGTGAAGCCAGCGGGAGGGCCACGGATACGCAGTATTTT. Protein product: CASSEASGRATDTQYF.

The CDR3 reads CASSGHRGQPGANVLTF. CDR3 nucleotides: TGTGCCAGCAGCGGCCACAGGGGGCAGCCTGGGGCCAACGTCCTGACTTTC. The chain carries TRBV7-9 and TRBJ2-6; TRBD1 matches 9 bases. Germline CDR1 reads SEHNR; CDR2 reads FQNEAQ (reference sequence). J lost 2 bases, V lost 5 bases, and 7 bases had no gene match. The CDR3 is 17 residues long.

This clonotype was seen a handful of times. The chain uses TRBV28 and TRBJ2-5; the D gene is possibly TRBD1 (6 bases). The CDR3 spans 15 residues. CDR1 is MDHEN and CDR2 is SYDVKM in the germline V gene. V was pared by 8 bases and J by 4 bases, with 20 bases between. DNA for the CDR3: TGTGCCAGCGGATCCTGGCAGGGGCTAGTAGAGACCCAGTACTTC. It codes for CASGSWQGLVETQYF.

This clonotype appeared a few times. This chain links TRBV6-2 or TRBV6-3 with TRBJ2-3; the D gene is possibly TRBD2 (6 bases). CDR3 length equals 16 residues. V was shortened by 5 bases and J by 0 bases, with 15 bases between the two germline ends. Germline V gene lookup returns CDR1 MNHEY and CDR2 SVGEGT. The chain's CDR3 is CASSQGLGLSTDTQYF. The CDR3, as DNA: TGTGCCAGCAGTCAAGGCTTGGGACTGAGCACAGATACGCAGTATTTT.

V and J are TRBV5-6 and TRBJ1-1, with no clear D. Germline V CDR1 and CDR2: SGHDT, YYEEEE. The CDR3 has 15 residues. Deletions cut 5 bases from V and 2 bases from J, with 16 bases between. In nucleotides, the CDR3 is TGTGCCAGCAGACCCCAGCCGAGGGTAAACACTGAAGCTTTCTTT. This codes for CASRPQPRVNTEAFF.

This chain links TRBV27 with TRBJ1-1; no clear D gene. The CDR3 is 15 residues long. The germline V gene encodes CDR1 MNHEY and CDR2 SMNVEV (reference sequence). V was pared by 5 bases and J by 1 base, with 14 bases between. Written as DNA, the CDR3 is TGTGCCAGCAGTATAAGAGGGTCGGGGAACACTGAAGCTTTCTTT. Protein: CASSIRGSGNTEAFF.

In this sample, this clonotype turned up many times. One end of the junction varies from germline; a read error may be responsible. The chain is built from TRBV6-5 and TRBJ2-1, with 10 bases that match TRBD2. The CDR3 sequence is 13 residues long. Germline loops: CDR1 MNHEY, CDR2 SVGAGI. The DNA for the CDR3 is TGTGCCAGCAGTTACTCGCTAGCGGGAGAACCCCTCTTC. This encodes CASSYSLAGEPLF.

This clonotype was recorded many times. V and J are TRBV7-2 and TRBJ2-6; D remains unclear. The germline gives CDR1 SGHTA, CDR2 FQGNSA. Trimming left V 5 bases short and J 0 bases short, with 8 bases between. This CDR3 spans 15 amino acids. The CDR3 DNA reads TGTGCCAGCAGCCGAGCAGGCTCTGGGGCCAACGTCCTGACTTTC. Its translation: CASSRAGSGANVLTF. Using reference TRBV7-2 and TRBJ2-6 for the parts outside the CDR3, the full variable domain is GAGVSQSPSNKVTEKGKDVELRCDPISGHTALYWYRQSLGQGLEFLIYFQGNSAPDKSGLPSDRFSAERTGGSVSTLTIQRTQQEDSAVYLCASSRAGSGANVLTFGAGSRLTVL.

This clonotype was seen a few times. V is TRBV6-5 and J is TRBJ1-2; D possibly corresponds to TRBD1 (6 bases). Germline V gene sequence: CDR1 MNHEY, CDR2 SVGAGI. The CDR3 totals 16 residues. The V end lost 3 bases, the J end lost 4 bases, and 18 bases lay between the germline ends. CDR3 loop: CASSYSAGGRGYGYTF. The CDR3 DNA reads TGTGCCAGCAGTTATTCGGCCGGGGGGCGAGGCTATGGCTACACCTTC.

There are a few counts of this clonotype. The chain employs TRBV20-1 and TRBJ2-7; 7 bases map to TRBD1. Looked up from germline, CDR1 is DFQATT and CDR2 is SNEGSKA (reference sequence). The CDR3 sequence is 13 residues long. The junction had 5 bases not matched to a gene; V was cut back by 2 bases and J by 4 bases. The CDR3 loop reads CSARSRDSYEQYF. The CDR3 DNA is TGCAGTGCTAGATCCCGGGACAGTTACGAGCAGTACTTC.

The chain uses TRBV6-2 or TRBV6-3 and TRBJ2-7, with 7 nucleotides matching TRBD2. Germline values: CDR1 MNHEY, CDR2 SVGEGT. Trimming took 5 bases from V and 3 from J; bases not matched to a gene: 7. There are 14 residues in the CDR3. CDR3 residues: CASSPPGGFYEQYV. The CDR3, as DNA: TGTGCCAGCAGTCCACCGGGGGGATTCTACGAGCAGTACGTC.

CDR3 residues: CASSPPLAGVINTQYF. The CDR3 DNA sequence: TGTGCCAGCAGTCCCCCTTTAGCGGGAGTAATAAATACGCAGTATTTT. The chain combines TRBV6-6 with TRBJ2-3, with 9 positions matching TRBD2. Germline V gene lookup returns CDR1 MNHNY and CDR2 SVGAGI (reference sequence). V was clipped by 5 bases and J by 7 bases; unmatched bases: 13. The CDR3 is made up of 16 amino acids.

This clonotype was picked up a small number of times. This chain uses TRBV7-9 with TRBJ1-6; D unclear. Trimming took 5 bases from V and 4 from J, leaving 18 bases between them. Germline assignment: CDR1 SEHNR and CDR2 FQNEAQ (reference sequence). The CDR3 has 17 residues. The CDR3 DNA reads TGTGCCAGCAGCAGCGGGCCTCGAGGGAGTTATAATTCACCCCTCCACTTT. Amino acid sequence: CASSSGPRGSYNSPLHF.

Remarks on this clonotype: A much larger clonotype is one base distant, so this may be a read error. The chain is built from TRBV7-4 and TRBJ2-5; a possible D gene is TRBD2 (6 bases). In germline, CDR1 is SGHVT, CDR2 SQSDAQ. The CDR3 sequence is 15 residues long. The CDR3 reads CASSLGSGAQESQYF. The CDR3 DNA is TGTGCCAGCAGCTTAGGCTCGGGAGCCCAAGAGTCCCAGTACTTC.

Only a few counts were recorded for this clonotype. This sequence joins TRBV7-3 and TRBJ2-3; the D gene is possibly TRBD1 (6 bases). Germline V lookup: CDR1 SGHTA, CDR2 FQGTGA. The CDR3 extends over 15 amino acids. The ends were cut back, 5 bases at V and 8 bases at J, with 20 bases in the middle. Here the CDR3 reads CASSPQGQGIGTQYF. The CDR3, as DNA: TGTGCCAGCAGCCCCCAAGGTCAGGGGATAGGTACGCAGTATTTT.

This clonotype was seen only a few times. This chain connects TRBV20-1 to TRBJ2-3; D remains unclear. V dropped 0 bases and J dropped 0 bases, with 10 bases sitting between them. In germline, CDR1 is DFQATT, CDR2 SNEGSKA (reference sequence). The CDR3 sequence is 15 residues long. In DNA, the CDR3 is TGCAGTGCTAGAGATTTTCATATAAGCACAGATACGCAGTATTTT. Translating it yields CSARDFHISTDTQYF.

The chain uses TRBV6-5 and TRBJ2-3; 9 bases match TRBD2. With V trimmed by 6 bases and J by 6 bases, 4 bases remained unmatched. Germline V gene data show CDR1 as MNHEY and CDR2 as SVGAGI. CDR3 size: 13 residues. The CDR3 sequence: CASRLAGADTQYF. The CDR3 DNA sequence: TGTGCCAGCAGGTTAGCGGGAGCCGATACGCAGTATTTT.

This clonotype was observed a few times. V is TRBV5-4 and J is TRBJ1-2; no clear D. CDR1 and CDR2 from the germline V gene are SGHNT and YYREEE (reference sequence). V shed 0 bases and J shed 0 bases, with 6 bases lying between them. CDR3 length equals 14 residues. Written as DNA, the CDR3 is TGTGCCAGCAGCTTGGTCACCTCTAACTATGGCTACACCTTC. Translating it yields CASSLVTSNYGYTF.